The source of this T cell receptor beta chain is a study of T cell repertoires in urothelial bladder cancer (dated by TCRdb to the late 2010s). With regard to the full study: Of the approximately 12 resected lesions, three were clinical stage cT0, three were cTa, three were cT1, and three were cT2 or greater. The study compared TCR repertoire clonality in bladder tumors with that in benign bladder inflammation. Twelve patients with bladder lesions who were undergoing transurethral resection were prospectively identified. About 13 resected bladder lesions, consisting of urothelial carcinoma (UC+) and benign (UC-) specimens, were examined. On the study overall, not on this receptor specifically: The median percentage of tumor infiltrating lymphocytes was 2% in carcinoma specimens and approximately 11% in benign specimens. In carcinoma specimens a single T-cell clone made up as much as 17% of infiltrating lymphocytes, compared with roughly 2.2% in benign specimens. Fewer T cells were found in urothelial carcinoma specimens than in benign specimens, with medians of about 5,000 and 25,000, respectively.

Sequences SGHRS (CDR1) and YFSETQ (CDR2) are obtained from the germline V gene. Trimmed from V: 2 bases; trimmed from J: 1 base; junction bases lacking a gene match: 4. There are 16 amino acids in the CDR3, from cysteine to phenylalanine inclusive. CDR3 DNA only is kept here, 48 bases in frame from base 1. Of note for this clone: Its antigen is not yet known. No base quality information exists; no much larger clone differs at one position.

The immunoSEQ assay was used to sequence the CDR3 region of the TCR beta chain. The authors' pipeline ran thus. For each specimen, T-cell fraction, clonal dominance and maximum TCR clone frequency were calculated. TCRdb took this table from immuneACCESS and kept in-frame rearrangements with V and J called. Such tables lack part of the clones; where checked against another copy, unresolved V genes explain under half of the gap, and the rest is unexplained. Clone size and the V and J calls come from that table; the DNA yielded D and trimming. The sample data list about 910 clones, and around 70% of these were observed just once. The ten largest make up approximately 21% of the sample. Specimens of bladder lesions were obtained during transurethral resection and kept at -80C. From bladder specimens obtained at transurethral resection, DNA was extracted.

The receptor chain draws on TRBV5-1 and TRBJ2-7; TRBD2 agrees with 12 junctional bases. Sequencing was carried out using tumor-infiltrating cells from bladder cancer. This clonotype was sampled from a human donor with urothelial carcinoma. The CDR3 has the sequence CASSFRLAGESYEQYF. The nucleotide sequence reads TGCGCCAGCAGCTTCCGACTAGCGGGAGAGTCCTACGAGCAGTACTTC.